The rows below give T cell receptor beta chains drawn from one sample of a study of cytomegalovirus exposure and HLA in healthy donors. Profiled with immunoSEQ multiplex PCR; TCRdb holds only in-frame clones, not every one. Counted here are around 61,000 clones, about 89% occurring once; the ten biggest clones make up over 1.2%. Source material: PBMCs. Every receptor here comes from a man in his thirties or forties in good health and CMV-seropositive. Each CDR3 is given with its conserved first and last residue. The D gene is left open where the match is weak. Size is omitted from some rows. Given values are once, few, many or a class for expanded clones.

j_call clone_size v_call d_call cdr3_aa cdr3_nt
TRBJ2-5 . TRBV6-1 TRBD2 CASSIAGGQETQYF TGTGCCAGCAGTATTGCGGGAGGGCAAGAGACCCAGTACTTC
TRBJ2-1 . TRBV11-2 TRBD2 CASSFTAGYSYNEQFF TGTGCCAGCAGCTTCACAGCGGGATACTCCTACAATGAGCAGTTCTTC
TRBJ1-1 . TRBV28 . CASSEPRGNTEAFF TGTGCCAGCAGTGAGCCAAGGGGGAACACTGAAGCTTTCTTT
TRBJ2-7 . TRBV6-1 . CASSDQGHEQYF TGTGCCAGCAGTGATCAGGGCCACGAGCAGTACTTC
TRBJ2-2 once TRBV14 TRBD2 CASSPWTSGTGELFF TGTGCCAGCAGCCCCTGGACTAGCGGGACCGGGGAGCTGTTTTTT
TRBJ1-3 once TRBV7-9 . CASSLSSGNTIYF TGTGCCAGCAGCTTATCGTCCGGAAACACCATATATTTT
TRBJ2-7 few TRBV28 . CASSPSGAGFSYEQYF TGTGCCAGCAGCCCGAGTGGGGCAGGATTCTCCTACGAGCAGTACTTC
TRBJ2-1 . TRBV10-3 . CAISEGPQRAEQFF TGTGCCATCAGTGAGGGACCCCAGCGGGCTGAGCAGTTCTTC
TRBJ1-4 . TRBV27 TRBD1 CASSTGVPNEKLFF TGTGCCAGCAGTACAGGGGTTCCTAATGAAAAACTGTTTTTT
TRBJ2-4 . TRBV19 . CASSIEATGADIQYF TGTGCCAGTAGTATAGAGGCAACTGGGGCCGACATTCAGTACTTC
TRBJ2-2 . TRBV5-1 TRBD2 CASSFYLAGGNTGELFF TGCGCCAGCAGCTTCTACTTAGCGGGAGGAAACACCGGGGAGCTGTTTTTT
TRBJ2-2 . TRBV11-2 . CASSLDLDTGELFF TGTGCCAGCAGCTTAGATCTTGACACCGGGGAGCTGTTTTTT
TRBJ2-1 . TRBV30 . CAWSVGSNEQFF TGTGCCTGGAGTGTGGGCTCCAATGAGCAGTTCTTC
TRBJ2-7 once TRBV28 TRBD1 CASLTGNYEQYF TGTGCCAGCCTGACAGGGAACTACGAGCAGTACTTC
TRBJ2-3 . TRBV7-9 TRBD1 CASSFGTDITDTQYF TGTGCCAGCAGCTTCGGGACAGATATCACAGATACGCAGTATTTT
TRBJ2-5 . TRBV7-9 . CASSLVGARETQYF TGTGCCAGCAGCTTAGTGGGAGCGAGAGAGACCCAGTACTTC
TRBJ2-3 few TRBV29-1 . CSVEDATGQYF TGCAGCGTTGAAGACGCTACGGGGCAGTATTTT
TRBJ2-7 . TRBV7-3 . CASSLIGGYEQYF TGTGCCAGCAGCTTAATCGGAGGCTACGAGCAGTACTTC
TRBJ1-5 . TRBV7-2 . CASSLGGRRNQPQHF TGTGCCAGCAGCTTAGGGGGGAGGCGGAATCAGCCCCAGCATTTT
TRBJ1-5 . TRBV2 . CASKTGPYSNQPRHF TGTGCCAGCAAGACAGGTCCTTATAGCAATCAGCCCCGGCATTTT
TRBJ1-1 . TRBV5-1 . CASSATRTVSTEAFF TGCGCCAGCAGCGCAACCAGAACAGTGAGCACTGAAGCTTTCTTT
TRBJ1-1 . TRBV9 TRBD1 CASALTGARSHEAFF TGTGCCAGCGCCCTCACAGGGGCGAGGAGCCACGAAGCTTTCTTT
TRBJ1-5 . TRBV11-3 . CASSSQGSNQPQHF TGTGCCAGCAGCTCACAGGGAAGCAATCAGCCCCAGCATTTT
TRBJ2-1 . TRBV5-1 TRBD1 CASSLEAGGWNEQFF TGCGCCAGCAGCTTGGAAGCAGGGGGCTGGAATGAGCAGTTCTTC
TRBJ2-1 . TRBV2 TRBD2 CASSVGGNNEQFF TGTGCCAGCAGTGTGGGGGGGAACAATGAGCAGTTCTTC
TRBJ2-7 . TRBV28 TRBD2 CASSLGLAGGRYEQYF TGTGCCAGCAGTTTGGGACTAGCGGGAGGGCGATACGAGCAGTACTTC
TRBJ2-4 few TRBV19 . CASRVTGGYIQYF TGTGCCAGTAGAGTCACAGGAGGGTACATTCAGTACTTC
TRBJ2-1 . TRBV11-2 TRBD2 CASSLGTSGNSVQFF TGTGCCAGCAGCTTAGGGACTAGCGGGAATAGCGTGCAGTTCTTC